This is a list of T cell receptor beta chains from one sample in a study of T cells in Graves' hyperthyroidism and ophthalmopathy. TCRdb recomputed calls from the multiplex PCR reads with MiXCR, one row per CDR3 protein. This table holds about 560,000 distinct CDR3 sequences, about 15% found once. Material for sequencing was blood. The receptor source for this set is a woman in her twenties or thirties with Graves' hyperthyroidism. Each CDR3 is given with its conserved first and last residue. D genes are given only for firm matches. The size entry is marked missing in some rows and otherwise reads once, few, many or a size class.

j_gene: TRBJ1-2
abundance: many
len: 17
d_gene: TRBD1
v_gene: TRBV11-1
CDR3nt: TGTGCCAGCAGCCAAGACTCGGGACAGGGAAAGGACTATGGCTACACCTTC
CDR3aa: CASSQDSGQGKDYGYTF

j_gene: TRBJ2-6
abundance: once
len: 18
d_gene: -
v_gene: TRBV18
CDR3nt: TGTGCCAGCTCACCACTCCCCCTCTCCTCGTCTGGGGCCAACGTCCTGACTTTC
CDR3aa: CASSPLPLSSSGANVLTF

j_gene: TRBJ2-7
abundance: few
len: 14
d_gene: -
v_gene: TRBV7-9
CDR3nt: TGTGCCAGCAGCTTATTTGAGGGTCGCTACGAGCAGTACTTC
CDR3aa: CASSLFEGRYEQYF

j_gene: TRBJ2-3
abundance: many
len: 13
d_gene: -
v_gene: TRBV11-2
CDR3nt: TGTGCCAGCAGGAGTCCTGGGGGCCGGACGCAGTATTTT
CDR3aa: CASRSPGGRTQYF

j_gene: TRBJ1-4
abundance: -
len: 13
d_gene: -
v_gene: TRBV29-1
CDR3nt: TGCAGCGCTCTCGACAGGTTCAGTGAAAAACTGTTTTTT
CDR3aa: CSALDRFSEKLFF

j_gene: TRBJ2-7
abundance: -
len: 13
d_gene: -
v_gene: TRBV12-3/TRBV12-4
CDR3nt: TGCGCCAGCAGCCCCGGGACTTTCAATGAGCAGTACTTC
CDR3aa: CASSPGTFNEQYF

j_gene: TRBJ1-1
abundance: few
len: 15
d_gene: -
v_gene: TRBV27
CDR3nt: TGTGCCAGCAGTCCCTTAGGTGTTATAGCCACTGAAGCTTTCTTT
CDR3aa: CASSPLGVIATEAFF

j_gene: TRBJ2-3
abundance: few
len: 16
d_gene: -
v_gene: TRBV3-1
CDR3nt: TGTGCCAGCAGCCCAGTAGGAGCCGGGTTAACAGATACGCAGTATTTT
CDR3aa: CASSPVGAGLTDTQYF

j_gene: TRBJ2-2
abundance: many
len: 15
d_gene: -
v_gene: TRBV3-1
CDR3nt: TGTGCCAGCAGCCAAGTCTCGGGGACCACCGGGGAGCTGTTTTTT
CDR3aa: CASSQVSGTTGELFF

j_gene: TRBJ2-3
abundance: many
len: 14
d_gene: -
v_gene: TRBV11-2
CDR3nt: TGTGCCAGCAGCTCACCGGCAGAAGTTAATACGCAGTATTTT
CDR3aa: CASSSPAEVNTQYF

j_gene: TRBJ2-7
abundance: many
len: 15
d_gene: TRBD2
v_gene: TRBV20-1
CDR3nt: TGCAGTGCCCCCGCCGGGGGGACTGGACCCTACGAGCAGTACTTC
CDR3aa: CSAPAGGTGPYEQYF

j_gene: TRBJ2-1
abundance: many
len: 10
d_gene: -
v_gene: TRBV20-1
CDR3nt: TGCAGTGCTAGTCGGACCGAGCAGTTCTTC
CDR3aa: CSASRTEQFF

j_gene: TRBJ2-1
abundance: once
len: 15
d_gene: TRBD2
v_gene: TRBV9
CDR3nt: TGTGCCAGCAGCGTAGAGGGGACTAGTAACAATGAGCAGTTCTTC
CDR3aa: CASSVEGTSNNEQFF

j_gene: TRBJ1-1
abundance: -
len: 15
d_gene: -
v_gene: TRBV7-9
CDR3nt: TGTGCCAGCAGCCACAACTCCAGGTCGAACACTGAAGCTTTCTTT
CDR3aa: CASSHNSRSNTEAFF

j_gene: TRBJ2-3
abundance: many
len: 18
d_gene: TRBD2
v_gene: TRBV7-2
CDR3nt: TGTGCCAGCAGCCAAGCGGGACTAGCGGGAGGGAGCACAGATACGCAGTATTTT
CDR3aa: CASSQAGLAGGSTDTQYF

j_gene: TRBJ2-5
abundance: few
len: 13
d_gene: -
v_gene: TRBV10-1
CDR3nt: TGCGCCAGCAGCGGGACACTCCAAGAGACCCAGTACTTC
CDR3aa: CASSGTLQETQYF

j_gene: TRBJ1-1
abundance: -
len: 14
d_gene: -
v_gene: TRBV12-3/TRBV12-4
CDR3nt: TGTGCCAGCAGTTTAGTACAGGGCTACACTGAAGCTTTCTTT
CDR3aa: CASSLVQGYTEAFF

j_gene: TRBJ1-1
abundance: -
len: 14
d_gene: -
v_gene: TRBV15
CDR3nt: TGTGCCACCAGCAGAGATATTGCGGTCGGTACGGCTTTCTTT
CDR3aa: CATSRDIAVGTAFF

j_gene: TRBJ2-7
abundance: few
len: 15
d_gene: -
v_gene: TRBV3-1
CDR3nt: TGTGCCAGCAGCCAAGGGGTCACAGTACCCTACGAGCAGTACTTC
CDR3aa: CASSQGVTVPYEQYF

j_gene: TRBJ2-7
abundance: many
len: 15
d_gene: -
v_gene: TRBV6-1
CDR3nt: TGTGCCAGCAGTGAAGCGATGGGCCCCGGCTCGGAGCAGTACTTC
CDR3aa: CASSEAMGPGSEQYF

j_gene: TRBJ2-1
abundance: -
len: 16
d_gene: -
v_gene: TRBV5-6
CDR3nt: TGTGCCAGCAGCTTGGGTCGTTCCCCACTATACAATGAGCAGTTCTTC
CDR3aa: CASSLGRSPLYNEQFF

j_gene: TRBJ2-1
abundance: many
len: 14
d_gene: TRBD2
v_gene: TRBV6-2/TRBV6-3
CDR3nt: TGTGCCAGCAGCTTTCGCGGGAGGTCCGGTGAGCAGTTCTTC
CDR3aa: CASSFRGRSGEQFF

j_gene: TRBJ2-3
abundance: many
len: 14
d_gene: -
v_gene: TRBV18
CDR3nt: TGTGCCAGCTCACTCCCAGAAGTCACAGATACGCAGTATTTT
CDR3aa: CASSLPEVTDTQYF

j_gene: TRBJ2-1
abundance: -
len: 16
d_gene: TRBD1
v_gene: TRBV6-1
CDR3nt: TGTGCCAGCCACCTTACGAGACAGGGGGCTTACAATGAGCAGTTCTTC
CDR3aa: CASHLTRQGAYNEQFF

j_gene: TRBJ2-2
abundance: few
len: 14
d_gene: -
v_gene: TRBV19
CDR3nt: TGTGCCAGTAGTATAGCGGGTATCACCGGGGAGCTGTTTTTT
CDR3aa: CASSIAGITGELFF

j_gene: TRBJ1-1
abundance: few
len: 16
d_gene: TRBD1
v_gene: TRBV6-6
CDR3nt: TGTGCCAGCAGTTACTTGAGGACAGGAGTTTCCCAGGAAGCTTTCTTT
CDR3aa: CASSYLRTGVSQEAFF

j_gene: TRBJ2-3
abundance: many
len: 17
d_gene: -
v_gene: TRBV5-1
CDR3nt: TGCGCCAGCAGCAGTTTAGGCGTCGATAGCGGCACAGATACGCAGTATTTT
CDR3aa: CASSSLGVDSGTDTQYF

j_gene: TRBJ1-3
abundance: few
len: 17
d_gene: -
v_gene: TRBV20-1
CDR3nt: TGCAGTGCTAGAGAACTAACAGGACAGCGCTCTGGAAACACCATATATTTT
CDR3aa: CSARELTGQRSGNTIYF

j_gene: TRBJ2-1
abundance: many
len: 13
d_gene: TRBD2
v_gene: TRBV12-3/TRBV12-4
CDR3nt: TGTGCCAGCAGCCGATCGGGAGGGACTGAGCAGTTCTTC
CDR3aa: CASSRSGGTEQFF

j_gene: TRBJ2-3
abundance: few
len: 16
d_gene: -
v_gene: TRBV29-1
CDR3nt: TGCAGCGTCCCGGCATATCCCACGGGGATGACAGATACGCAGTATTTT
CDR3aa: CSVPAYPTGMTDTQYF

j_gene: TRBJ1-2
abundance: few
len: 12
d_gene: TRBD1
v_gene: TRBV12-3/TRBV12-4
CDR3nt: TGTGCCAGCACCCCGGACAGGGTTGGCTACACCTTC
CDR3aa: CASTPDRVGYTF

j_gene: TRBJ2-7
abundance: few
len: 13
d_gene: -
v_gene: TRBV27
CDR3nt: TGTGCCAGCAGGACAATCGGCTCCTACGAGCAGTACTTC
CDR3aa: CASRTIGSYEQYF

j_gene: TRBJ2-1
abundance: many
len: 13
d_gene: -
v_gene: TRBV24-1
CDR3nt: TGTGCCACCAGTGATTTGGCGGGAAATGAGCAGTTCTTC
CDR3aa: CATSDLAGNEQFF

j_gene: TRBJ2-1
abundance: many
len: 15
d_gene: -
v_gene: TRBV20-1
CDR3nt: TGCAGTGCTGTGCTAGCTAGCGCGGGATACAATGAGCAGTTCTTC
CDR3aa: CSAVLASAGYNEQFF

j_gene: TRBJ1-6
abundance: -
len: 14
d_gene: TRBD1
v_gene: TRBV7-9
CDR3nt: TGTGCCAGCAGCTCACAGGGGATTAATTCACCCCTCCACTTT
CDR3aa: CASSSQGINSPLHF

j_gene: TRBJ2-5
abundance: -
len: 15
d_gene: TRBD1
v_gene: TRBV10-3
CDR3nt: TGTGCCATTTCCCTGAACAGGGACAGCCAAGAGACCCAGTACTTC
CDR3aa: CAISLNRDSQETQYF

j_gene: TRBJ2-7
abundance: many
len: 15
d_gene: -
v_gene: TRBV20-1
CDR3nt: TGCAGTGCTAGAGGGAAGCGAGGGAGCTCCTACGAGCAGTACTTC
CDR3aa: CSARGKRGSSYEQYF

j_gene: TRBJ1-1
abundance: many
len: 14
d_gene: -
v_gene: TRBV29-1
CDR3nt: TGCAGCGTTACCCGGACAGCAATGAACACTGAAGCTTTCTTT
CDR3aa: CSVTRTAMNTEAFF

j_gene: TRBJ2-1
abundance: many
len: 13
d_gene: -
v_gene: TRBV12-3/TRBV12-4
CDR3nt: TGTGCCAGCAGTTTTGGGGACGCCAATGAGCAGTTCTTC
CDR3aa: CASSFGDANEQFF

j_gene: TRBJ2-3
abundance: -
len: 15
d_gene: TRBD2
v_gene: TRBV29-1
CDR3nt: TGCAGCGTGGGGCTGACTAGCGGGAGCACAGATACGCAGTATTTT
CDR3aa: CSVGLTSGSTDTQYF

j_gene: TRBJ2-7
abundance: few
len: 15
d_gene: -
v_gene: TRBV20-1
CDR3nt: TGCAGTGCTAGCCCCAAGTCTTCTGGATTCTACGAGCAGTACTTC
CDR3aa: CSASPKSSGFYEQYF

j_gene: TRBJ2-7
abundance: many
len: 12
d_gene: -
v_gene: TRBV7-9
CDR3nt: TGTGCCAGCAGCCCCCGGGACACTGAGCAGTACTTC
CDR3aa: CASSPRDTEQYF

j_gene: TRBJ1-5
abundance: -
len: 15
d_gene: -
v_gene: TRBV9
CDR3nt: TGTGCCAGCAGCGTTGGGGGCGCGGGCAATCAGCCCCAGCATTTT
CDR3aa: CASSVGGAGNQPQHF

j_gene: TRBJ1-2
abundance: -
len: 11
d_gene: -
v_gene: TRBV30
CDR3nt: TGTGCCTGGAGTGTACTAGGGGGGTACACCTTC
CDR3aa: CAWSVLGGYTF

j_gene: TRBJ2-3
abundance: -
len: 15
d_gene: TRBD2
v_gene: TRBV2
CDR3nt: TGTGCCAGCAGTGAACTAGCGGGGCTCACAGATACGCAGTATTTT
CDR3aa: CASSELAGLTDTQYF

j_gene: TRBJ1-2
abundance: many
len: 15
d_gene: -
v_gene: TRBV3-1
CDR3nt: TGTGCCAGCAGCCAAGGAGGACGGGGTCGGGCTGGCTACACCTTC
CDR3aa: CASSQGGRGRAGYTF

j_gene: TRBJ2-7
abundance: -
len: 16
d_gene: TRBD2
v_gene: TRBV7-2
CDR3nt: TGTGCCAGCAGCCCCCGGACTAGCGGGAGTGGGCACGAGCAGTACTTC
CDR3aa: CASSPRTSGSGHEQYF

j_gene: TRBJ2-7
abundance: few
len: 15
d_gene: -
v_gene: TRBV27
CDR3nt: TGTGCCAGCAGTTTAGGAAACAGGGTCTCCTACGAGCAGTACTTC
CDR3aa: CASSLGNRVSYEQYF